This entry lists 2 T cell receptor beta chains sequenced from one sample in a study of blood T cell repertoires in COVID-19. Measured with immunoSEQ multiplex PCR; TCRdb has only the in-frame clones, and not every one. Of roughly 200,000 clones in the sample, around 80% were seen once. Sequences were obtained from peripheral blood. The receptors originated from a man between 65 and 79 years old with active or convalescent COVID-19.

The chain recombines TRBV12-5 with TRBJ2-3; TRBD2 might be the D (6 bases). The V end lost 1 base, the J end lost 4 bases, and 12 bases lay between the germline ends. This CDR3 has 15 amino acids. Germline loops: CDR1 LGHNT, CDR2 FRNRAP. The CDR3 nucleotides read TGTGCTAGTGGTTTGGCCCGGGACTTTTCAGATACGCAGTATTTT. Its translation is CASGLARDFSDTQYF.

The J gene is TRBJ2-2, the V gene TRBV5-5, with TRBD1 identical over 10 bases. The CDR3 is made up of 14 amino acids. With V trimmed by 4 bases and J by 6 bases, 3 bases remained unmatched. Germline-derived CDR1 and CDR2 are SGHKS and YYEKEE (reference sequence). The CDR3 sequence: CASSRQGAAGELFF. DNA for the CDR3: TGTGCCAGCAGCCGACAGGGGGCGGCCGGGGAGCTGTTTTTT.